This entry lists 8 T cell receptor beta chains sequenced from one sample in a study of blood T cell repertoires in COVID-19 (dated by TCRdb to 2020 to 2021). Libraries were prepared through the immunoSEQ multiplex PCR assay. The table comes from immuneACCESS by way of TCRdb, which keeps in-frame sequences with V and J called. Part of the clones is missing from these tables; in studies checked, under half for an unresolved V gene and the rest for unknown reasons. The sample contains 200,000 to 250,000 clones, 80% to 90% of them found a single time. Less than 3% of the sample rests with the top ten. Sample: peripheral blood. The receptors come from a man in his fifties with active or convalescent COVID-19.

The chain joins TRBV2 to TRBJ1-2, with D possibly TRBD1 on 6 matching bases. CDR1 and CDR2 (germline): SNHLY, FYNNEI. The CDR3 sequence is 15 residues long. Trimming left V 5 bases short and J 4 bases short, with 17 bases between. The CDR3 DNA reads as TGTGCCAGCAGTCCCATGGGGGGGCTGGGCTATGGCTACACCTTC. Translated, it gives CASSPMGGLGYGYTF.

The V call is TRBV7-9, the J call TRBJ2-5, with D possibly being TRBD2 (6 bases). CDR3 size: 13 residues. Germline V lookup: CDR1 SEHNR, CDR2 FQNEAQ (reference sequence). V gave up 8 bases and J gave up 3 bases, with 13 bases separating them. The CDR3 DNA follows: TGTGCCAGCCTTCGGCCGGGGGAAGAGACCCAGTACTTC. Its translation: CASLRPGEETQYF.

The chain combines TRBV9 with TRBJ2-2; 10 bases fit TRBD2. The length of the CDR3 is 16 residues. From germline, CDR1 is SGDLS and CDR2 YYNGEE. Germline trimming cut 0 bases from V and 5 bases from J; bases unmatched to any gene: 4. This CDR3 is CASSVVLAGGTGELFF. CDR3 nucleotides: TGTGCCAGCAGCGTAGTGTTAGCGGGAGGAACCGGGGAGCTGTTTTTT.

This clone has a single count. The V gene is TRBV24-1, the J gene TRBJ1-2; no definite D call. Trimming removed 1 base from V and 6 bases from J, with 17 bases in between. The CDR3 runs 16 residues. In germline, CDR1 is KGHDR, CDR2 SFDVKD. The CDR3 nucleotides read TGTGCCACCAGTGATTTAAGACACCAACTTACGGATGGCTACACCTTC. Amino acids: CATSDLRHQLTDGYTF.

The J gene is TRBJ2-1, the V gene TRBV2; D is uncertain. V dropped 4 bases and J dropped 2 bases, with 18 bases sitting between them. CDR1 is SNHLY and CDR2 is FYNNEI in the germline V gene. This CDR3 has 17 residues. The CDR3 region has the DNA TGTGCCAGCAGTGGCCAAATAAGTACGAGCGCCTACAATGAGCAGTTCTTC. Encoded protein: CASSGQISTSAYNEQFF.

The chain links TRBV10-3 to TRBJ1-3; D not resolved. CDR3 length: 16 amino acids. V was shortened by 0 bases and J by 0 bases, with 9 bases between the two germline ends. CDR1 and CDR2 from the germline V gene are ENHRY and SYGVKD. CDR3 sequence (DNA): TGTGCCATCAGTGAGTCAGAGGCTGACTCTGGAAACACCATATATTTT. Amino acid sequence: CAISESEADSGNTIYF.

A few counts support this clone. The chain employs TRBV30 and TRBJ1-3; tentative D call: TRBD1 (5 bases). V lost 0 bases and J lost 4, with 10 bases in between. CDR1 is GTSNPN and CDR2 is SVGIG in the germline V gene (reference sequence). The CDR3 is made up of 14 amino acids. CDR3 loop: CAWSVGTWGNTIYF. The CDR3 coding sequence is TGTGCCTGGAGTGTTGGGACTTGGGGAAACACCATATATTTT. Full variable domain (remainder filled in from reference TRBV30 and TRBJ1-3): SQTIHQWPATLVQPVGSPLSLECTVEGTSNPNLYWYRQAAGRGLQLLFYSVGIGQISSEVPQNLSASRPQDRQFILSSKKLLLSDSGFYLCAWSVGTWGNTIYFGEGSWLTVV.

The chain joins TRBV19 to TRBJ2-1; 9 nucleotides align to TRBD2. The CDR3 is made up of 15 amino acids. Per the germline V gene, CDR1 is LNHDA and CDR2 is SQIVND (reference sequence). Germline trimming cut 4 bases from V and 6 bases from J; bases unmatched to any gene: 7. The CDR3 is CASSTIAGVVNEQFF. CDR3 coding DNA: TGTGCCAGTAGTACAATAGCGGGAGTGGTCAATGAGCAGTTCTTC.